These 11 T cell receptor beta chains were sequenced from one sample in a study of early T cells in non-severe SARS-CoV-2 infection. MiXCR, applied by TCRdb to the 5' RACE reads, yields one record per CDR3 protein. The sample gives tens of thousands of distinct CDR3 sequences, about 13% of which show up once; about 8.6% is in the top ten. Source material: whole blood. Receptor source: an adult who was a healthcare worker with PCR-confirmed SARS-CoV-2 infection or an uninfected control (not recorded which).

In DNA, the CDR3 is TGCAGCGTTAGGGACAGGAGCTCCTACAATGAGCAGTTCTTC. Protein: CSVRDRSSYNEQFF. V and J are TRBV29-1 and TRBJ2-1; the match to TRBD1 covers 8 bases. CDR3 length: 14 residues. The J segment lost 0 bases and the V segment lost 5 bases, leaving 3 bases of the junction unmatched. The germline V gene has CDR1 SQVTM and CDR2 ANQGSEA.

The chain has TRBV6-5 and TRBJ1-4; D uncertain. CDR3 length: 15 amino acids. V dropped 5 bases and J dropped 8 bases, with 18 bases sitting between them. CDR1 and CDR2 (germline): MNHEY, SVGAGI. This chain's CDR3 is CASSREDPSREKLFF. DNA of the CDR3: TGTGCCAGCAGTCGGGAGGACCCCTCAAGGGAAAAACTGTTTTTT.

This chain connects TRBV13 to TRBJ2-7, with D possibly TRBD1 on 6 matching bases. The germline V gene has CDR1 PRHDT and CDR2 FYEKMQ (reference sequence). This CDR3 is built from 14 residues. Trimming removed 5 bases from V and 2 bases from J, with 13 bases in between. The CDR3, as DNA: TGTGCCAGCAGCACATGGGACAAAGCCTACGAGCAGTACTTC. Protein product: CASSTWDKAYEQYF.

With respect to this clonotype: Being one base from a much bigger clone, this may be a read error. The gene calls are TRBV19 and TRBJ2-6, with 8 bases matching TRBD1. The germline CDR1 and CDR2 sequences are LNHDA and SQIVND (reference sequence). This CDR3 has 17 residues. The V segment lost 5 bases and the J segment 1 base; nucleotides outside the gene matches: 7. The CDR3 nucleotides are TGTGCCAGTAGTGCCCTGGGGACAGGATCTGGGGCCAACGTCCTGACTTTC. Encoded protein: CASSALGTGSGANVLTF.

This clonotype was counted ten times or more. The chain carries TRBV7-8 and TRBJ2-2; 9 positions agree with TRBD1. The V gene's germline CDR1 is SGHVS and CDR2 FQNEAQ. The CDR3 has 14 amino acids. V was pared by 8 bases and J by 7 bases, with 8 bases of the junction left unmatched. In DNA form, the CDR3 reads TGTGCCAGCTCCGGACAGGGGAGGGTCGGGGAGCTGTTTTTT. Translating it yields CASSGQGRVGELFF.

This clonotype was seen ten or more times. The V gene is TRBV27, the J gene TRBJ2-1; a weak D match, TRBD2 (5 bases). V was cut by 2 bases and J by 3 bases, with 11 bases left in between. Germline lookup yields CDR1 MNHEY and CDR2 SMNVEV (reference sequence). CDR3 length: 15 residues. The CDR3 nucleotides are TGTGCCAGCAGTTTAGTGGGAGTAATCTACAATGAGCAGTTCTTC. It codes for CASSLVGVIYNEQFF.

There are many counts of this clonotype. This CDR3 reads CASSLGRGQGSGANVLTF. CDR3 DNA: TGCGCCAGCAGCTTGGGTCGGGGCCAAGGCTCTGGGGCCAACGTCCTGACTTTC. The rearrangement uses TRBV5-1 and TRBJ2-6; either TRBD1 or TRBD2 may supply D (5 bases each). The germline V gene has CDR1 SGHRS and CDR2 YFSETQ. V was cut by 0 bases and J by 0 bases, with 13 bases left in between. The CDR3 is 18 amino acids.

V is TRBV7-2 and J is TRBJ2-1, with 7 positions matching TRBD2. The length of the CDR3 is 14 residues. V lost 0 bases and J lost 7; bases outside the gene matches: 3. The germline V gene has CDR1 SGHTA and CDR2 FQGNSA. CDR3 in amino acids: CASSLAGGWNEQFF. The CDR3 bases are TGTGCCAGCAGCTTAGCGGGAGGGTGGAATGAGCAGTTCTTC.

This clonotype was found many times. This chain joins TRBV7-2 and TRBJ1-2; 8 nucleotides line up with TRBD1. Germline CDR1 is SGHTA and CDR2 is FQGNSA. CDR3 size: 14 residues. Trimming at V came to 1 base and at J to 4 bases, leaving 2 bases not matched to a gene. CDR3 DNA sequence: TGTGCCAGCAGCTTAGACAGGGGGTTCTATGGCTACACCTTC. This encodes CASSLDRGFYGYTF.

Many counts were recorded for this clonotype. CDR3 sequence reads: CASRVDRDGYTF. DNA for the CDR3: TGTGCCAGCAGGGTAGACAGGGATGGCTACACCTTC. This chain uses TRBV6-5 with TRBJ1-2, with 7 bases matching TRBD1. The junction had 4 bases not matched to a gene; V was cut back by 6 bases and J by 6 bases. This CDR3 is built from 12 residues. Germline V lookup: CDR1 MNHEY, CDR2 SVGAGI.

The rearrangement uses TRBV20-1 and TRBJ2-1; no definite D call. Germline V gene lookup returns CDR1 DFQATT and CDR2 SNEGSKA (reference sequence). The CDR3 runs 8 residues. V was trimmed by 7 bases and J by 7 bases, leaving 2 bases between them. The CDR3 sequence: CSGNEQFF. CDR3 DNA: TGCAGTGGGAATGAGCAGTTCTTC.